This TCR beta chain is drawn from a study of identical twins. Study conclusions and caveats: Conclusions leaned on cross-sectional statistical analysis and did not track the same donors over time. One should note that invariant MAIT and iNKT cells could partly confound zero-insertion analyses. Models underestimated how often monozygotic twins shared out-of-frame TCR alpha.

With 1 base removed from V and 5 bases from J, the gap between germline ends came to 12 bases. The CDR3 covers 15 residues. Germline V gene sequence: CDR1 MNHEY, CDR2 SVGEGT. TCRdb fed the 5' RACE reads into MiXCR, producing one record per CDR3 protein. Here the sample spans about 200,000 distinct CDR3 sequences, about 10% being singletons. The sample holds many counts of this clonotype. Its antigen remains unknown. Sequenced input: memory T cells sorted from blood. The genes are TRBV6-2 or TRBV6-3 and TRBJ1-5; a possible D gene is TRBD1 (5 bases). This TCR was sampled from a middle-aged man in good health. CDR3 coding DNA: TGTGCCAGCAGTTACTACGGGGCAGGTGATCAGCCCCAGCATTTT. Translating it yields CASSYYGAGDQPQHF.